Sequencing of this T cell receptor beta chain was carried out in a study of T-cell reconstitution after alpha-beta-depleted transplantation in children. Overall study results and limits: Where alpha-beta T cells came from about two months after transplant was reportedly several hundred expanded graft clones. TCRbeta diversity was high at day 60 in some patients (a result of surviving recipient T cells and thymic progenitors).

TCRbeta library construction was performed incorporating unique molecular identifiers. TCRdb used MiXCR to reprocess the PCR reads, holding one entry per CDR3 protein. The sample lists 450,000 to 700,000 distinct CDR3 sequences, around 27% occurring once. Germline V gene lookup returns CDR1 KGHDR and CDR2 SFDVKD. The CDR3 is made up of 16 amino acids. Trimming cost V 4 bases and J 3 bases; bases outside gene matches: 7. This clonotype appeared once. Its antigen is as yet unknown. The origin of this receptor is a boy in the first two years of life with Wiskott-Aldrich syndrome, due to receive a stem cell transplant. Here the sequenced sample was PBMCs, taken before TCRalphabeta/CD19-depleted stem cell transplant. The chain is built from TRBV24-1 and TRBJ2-2, with TRBD2 matching 7 bases. The CDR3 nucleotides read TGTGCCACCAGTGACCCCGGGAGGCGGCACACCGGGGAGCTGTTTTTT. This encodes CATSDPGRRHTGELFF.